These 10 T cell receptor beta chains came from one sample sequenced in a study of T cell changes during pregnancy in multiple sclerosis. TCRdb's table, derived via immunoSEQ multiplex PCR, lists solely in-frame clones and lacks some. Among roughly 38,000 clones listed, roughly 87% were seen once. The sample in question was CD8+ T cells from peripheral blood mononuclear cells, obtained in the first trimester of pregnancy. Receptor source: a female donor with multiple sclerosis, enrolled in a pregnancy study.

The chain is built from TRBV4-2 and TRBJ1-4; 8 bases are shared with TRBD1. CDR1 and CDR2 from the germline V gene are LGHNA and YNFKEQ. Trimming at V came to 6 bases and at J to 7 bases, leaving 7 bases not matched to a gene. The CDR3 is 14 amino acids. The CDR3 DNA is TGTGCCAGCAGGACAGGGGCAGGGGGTGAAAAACTGTTTTTT. It encodes CASRTGAGGEKLFF.

The rearrangement links TRBV4-1 to TRBJ2-7, with 7 positions matching TRBD1. CDR1 and CDR2 (germline): MGHRA, YSYEKL. The J segment lost 2 bases and the V segment lost 0 bases, leaving 4 bases of the junction unmatched. This CDR3 spans 15 amino acids. Written as DNA, the CDR3 is TGCGCCAGCAGCCAAGATAAGGGGGCTGCCTACGAGCAGTACTTC. It is translated as CASSQDKGAAYEQYF.

The rearrangement links TRBV21-1 to TRBJ1-3; TRBD1, the D gene given by the table, was not confirmed from the DNA. TRBV21-1 is a pseudogene segment. The CDR3 totals 15 residues. CDR3 bases: TGTGCCAGCAGCGCTCGAAGGGGAACTGGAAACACCATATATTTT. Translation: CASSARRGTGNTIYF.

V and J are TRBV6-5 and TRBJ1-2, with D maybe TRBD1 (6 bases). CDR3 length equals 13 residues. Germline V gene sequence: CDR1 MNHEY, CDR2 SVGAGI. Trimming took 3 bases from V and 2 from J, leaving 7 bases between them. CDR3 residues: CASSYGGNYGYTF. The CDR3 DNA reads as TGTGCCAGCAGTTATGGGGGCAACTATGGCTACACCTTC.

The chain uses TRBV22-1 and TRBJ1-1. TRBV22-1 is a pseudogene segment. The CDR3 is 15 amino acids. The CDR3 here is CPGSAREGAVTEAFF. CDR3 bases: TGTCCTGGGAGCGCACGGGAGGGTGCGGTCACTGAAGCTTTCTTT.

On this clone itself: A read error may account for a junction end that differs from germline. The CDR3 DNA reads as TGCGCCAGCAGTTTGGACAGGGGACTGACTGAAGCTTTCTTT. Amino acid sequence: CASSLDRGLTEAFF. This rearrangement joins TRBV5-1 to TRBJ1-1; 9 bases map to TRBD1. Germline-derived CDR1 and CDR2 are SGHRS and YFSETQ. This CDR3 region has 14 residues.

This sequence joins TRBV6-4 and TRBJ2-3, with 9 positions matching TRBD2. Unmatched junction bases numbered 6, after V lost 8 bases and J lost 0 bases. This CDR3 has 15 residues. Germline values: CDR1 MRHNA, CDR2 SNTAGT. The CDR3 DNA reads as TGTGCCAGCGGCCCTAGCGGGGAGAGCACAGATACGCAGTATTTT. It codes for CASGPSGESTDTQYF.

CDR3 in DNA: TGTGCCAGCAGCGCCCCCTCGACGGGACTGGCAACAGATACGCAGTATTTT. Its translation is CASSAPSTGLATDTQYF. This rearrangement joins TRBV5-6 to TRBJ2-3; D possibly corresponds to TRBD2 (6 bases). CDR1 and CDR2 (germline): SGHDT, YYEEEE. The CDR3 consists of 17 residues. The V and J ends lost 4 bases and 3 bases respectively, with 21 bases between them.

V and J are TRBV9 and TRBJ2-3; 8 nucleotides line up with TRBD2. V dropped 3 bases and J dropped 4; count of bases not matched to a gene: 4. The CDR3 spans 14 residues. Germline V gene data show CDR1 as SGDLS and CDR2 as YYNGEE. DNA of the CDR3: TGTGCCAGCAGCGACCCGGGGGGGGCAGATACGCAGTATTTT. Translated, it gives CASSDPGGADTQYF.

This sequence joins TRBV19 and TRBJ1-1; D might be TRBD1 (5 bases). Looked up from germline, CDR1 is LNHDA and CDR2 is SQIVND (reference sequence). Trimming took off 5 bases at V and 1 base at J, with 17 bases between the two ends. CDR3 length equals 16 residues. The CDR3 nucleotides are TGTGCCAGTAGTTCCCCGGCGGGGGGGTGGAACACTGAAGCTTTCTTT. This codes for CASSSPAGGWNTEAFF.